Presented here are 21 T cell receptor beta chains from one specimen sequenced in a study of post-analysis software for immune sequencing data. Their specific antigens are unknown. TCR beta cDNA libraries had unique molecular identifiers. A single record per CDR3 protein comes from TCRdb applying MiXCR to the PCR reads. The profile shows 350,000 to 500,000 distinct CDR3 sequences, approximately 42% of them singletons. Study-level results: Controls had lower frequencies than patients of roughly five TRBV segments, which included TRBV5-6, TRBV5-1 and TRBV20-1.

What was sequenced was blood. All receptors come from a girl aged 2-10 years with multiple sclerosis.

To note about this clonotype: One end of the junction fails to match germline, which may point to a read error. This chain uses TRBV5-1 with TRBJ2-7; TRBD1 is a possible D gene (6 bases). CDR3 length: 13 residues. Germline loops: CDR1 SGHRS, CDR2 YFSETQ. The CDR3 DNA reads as TGCGCAAGCAGAGGGACACCCTCCTACGAGCAGTACTTC. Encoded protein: CASRGTPSYEQYF.

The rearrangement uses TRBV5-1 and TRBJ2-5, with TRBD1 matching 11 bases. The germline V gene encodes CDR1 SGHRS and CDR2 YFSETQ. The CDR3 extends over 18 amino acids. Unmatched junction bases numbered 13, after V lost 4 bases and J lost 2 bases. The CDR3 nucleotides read TGCGCCAGCAGCGAAATAGGACAGGGGGCTATACCTCAAGAGACCCAGTACTTC. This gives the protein CASSEIGQGAIPQETQYF.

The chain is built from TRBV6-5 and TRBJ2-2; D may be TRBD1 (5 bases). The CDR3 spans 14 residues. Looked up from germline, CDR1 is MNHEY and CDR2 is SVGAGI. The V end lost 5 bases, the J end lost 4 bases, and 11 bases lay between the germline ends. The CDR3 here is CASSPRDFTGELFF. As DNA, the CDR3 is TGTGCCAGCAGTCCCAGGGATTTCACCGGGGAGCTGTTTTTT.

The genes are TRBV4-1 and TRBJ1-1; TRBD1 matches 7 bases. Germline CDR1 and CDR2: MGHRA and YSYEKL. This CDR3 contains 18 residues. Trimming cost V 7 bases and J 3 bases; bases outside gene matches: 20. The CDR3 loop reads CASTFTGAGTRADTEAFF. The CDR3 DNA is TGCGCCAGCACCTTCACAGGGGCTGGTACGAGGGCGGACACTGAAGCTTTCTTT.

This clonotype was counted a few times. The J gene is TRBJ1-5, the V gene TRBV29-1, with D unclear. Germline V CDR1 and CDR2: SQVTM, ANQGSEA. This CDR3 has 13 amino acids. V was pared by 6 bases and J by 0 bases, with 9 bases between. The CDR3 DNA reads TGCAGCGTATCACAACATAGCAATCAGCCCCAGCATTTT. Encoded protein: CSVSQHSNQPQHF.

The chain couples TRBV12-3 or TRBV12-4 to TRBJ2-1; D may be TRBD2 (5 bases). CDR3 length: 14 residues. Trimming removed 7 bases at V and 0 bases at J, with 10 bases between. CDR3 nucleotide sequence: TGTGCCAGCACCCCGGAGGCCTCCTACAATGAGCAGTTCTTC. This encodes CASTPEASYNEQFF.

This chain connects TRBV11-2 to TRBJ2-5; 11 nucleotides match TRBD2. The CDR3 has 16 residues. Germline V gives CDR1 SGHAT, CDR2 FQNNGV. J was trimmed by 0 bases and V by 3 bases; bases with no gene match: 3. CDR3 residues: CASSFLAGGYQETQYF. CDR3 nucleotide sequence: TGTGCCAGCAGCTTTCTAGCGGGGGGCTACCAAGAGACCCAGTACTTC.

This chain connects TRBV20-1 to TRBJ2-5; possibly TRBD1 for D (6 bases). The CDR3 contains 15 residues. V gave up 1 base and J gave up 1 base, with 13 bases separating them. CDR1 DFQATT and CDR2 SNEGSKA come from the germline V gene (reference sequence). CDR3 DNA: TGCAGTGCTAGAGCTGCCGGGACACCCCAAGAGACCCAGTACTTC. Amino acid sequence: CSARAAGTPQETQYF.

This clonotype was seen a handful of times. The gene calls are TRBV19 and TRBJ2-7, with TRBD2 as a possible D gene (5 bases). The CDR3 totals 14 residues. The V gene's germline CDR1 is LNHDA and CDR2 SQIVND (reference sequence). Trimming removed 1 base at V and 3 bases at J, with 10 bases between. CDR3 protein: CASSIVGSNYEQYF. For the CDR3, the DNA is TGTGCCAGTAGTATAGTGGGGAGCAACTACGAGCAGTACTTC.

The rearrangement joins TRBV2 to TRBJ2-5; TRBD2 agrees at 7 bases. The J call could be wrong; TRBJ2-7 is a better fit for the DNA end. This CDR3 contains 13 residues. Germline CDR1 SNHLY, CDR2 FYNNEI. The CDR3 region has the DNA TGTGCCAGCACCGGGATAGCGGGCTACGAGCAGTACTTC. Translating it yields CASTGIAGYEQYF.

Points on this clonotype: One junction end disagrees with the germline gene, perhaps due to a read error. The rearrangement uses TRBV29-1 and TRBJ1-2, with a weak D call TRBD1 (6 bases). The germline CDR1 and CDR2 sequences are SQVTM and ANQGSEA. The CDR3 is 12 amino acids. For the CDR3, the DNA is TGCAGCGTAAGCGCCCAGGGGTATGGTTACACCTTC. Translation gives CSVSAQGYGYTF.

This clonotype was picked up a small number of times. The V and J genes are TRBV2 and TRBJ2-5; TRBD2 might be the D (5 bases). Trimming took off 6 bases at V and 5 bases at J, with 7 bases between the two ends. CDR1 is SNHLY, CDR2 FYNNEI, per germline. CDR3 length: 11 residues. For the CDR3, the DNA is TGTGCCAGCAGGGAGGTGGAGACCCAGTACTTC. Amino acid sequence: CASREVETQYF.

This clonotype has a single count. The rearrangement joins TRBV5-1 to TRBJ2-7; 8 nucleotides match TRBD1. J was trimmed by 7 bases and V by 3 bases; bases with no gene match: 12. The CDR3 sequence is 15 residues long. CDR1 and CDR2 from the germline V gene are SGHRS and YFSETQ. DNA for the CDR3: TGCGCCAGCAGCTCGGACAGGGCTTCCCTCAATGAGCAGTACTTC. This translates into CASSSDRASLNEQYF.

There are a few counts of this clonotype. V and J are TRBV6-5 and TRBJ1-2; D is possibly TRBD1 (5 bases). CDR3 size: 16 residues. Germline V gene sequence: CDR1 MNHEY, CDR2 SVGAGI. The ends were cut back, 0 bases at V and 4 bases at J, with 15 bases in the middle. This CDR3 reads CASSYSDTAGRYGYTF. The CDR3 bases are TGTGCCAGCAGTTACTCAGACACTGCAGGGCGCTATGGCTACACCTTC.

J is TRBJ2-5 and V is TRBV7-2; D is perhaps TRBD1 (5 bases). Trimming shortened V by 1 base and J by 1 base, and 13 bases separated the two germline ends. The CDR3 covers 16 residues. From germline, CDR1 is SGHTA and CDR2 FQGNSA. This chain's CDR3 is CASSLVAGITQETQYF. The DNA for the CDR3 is TGTGCCAGCAGCTTAGTAGCAGGGATTACCCAAGAGACCCAGTACTTC.

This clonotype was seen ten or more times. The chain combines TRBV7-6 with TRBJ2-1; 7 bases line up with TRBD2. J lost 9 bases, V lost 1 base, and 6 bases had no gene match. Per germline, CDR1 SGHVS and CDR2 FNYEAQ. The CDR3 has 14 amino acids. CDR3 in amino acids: CASSLGLAVSEQFF. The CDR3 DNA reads TGTGCCAGCAGCTTAGGACTAGCTGTCTCTGAGCAGTTCTTC.

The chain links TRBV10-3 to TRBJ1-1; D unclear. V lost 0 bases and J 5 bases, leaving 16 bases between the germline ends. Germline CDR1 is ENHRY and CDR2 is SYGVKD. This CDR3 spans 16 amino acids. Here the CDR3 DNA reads TGTGCCATCAGTGAGTCAGTCTTCCGTCGGGGTACTGAAGCTTTCTTT. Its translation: CAISESVFRRGTEAFF.

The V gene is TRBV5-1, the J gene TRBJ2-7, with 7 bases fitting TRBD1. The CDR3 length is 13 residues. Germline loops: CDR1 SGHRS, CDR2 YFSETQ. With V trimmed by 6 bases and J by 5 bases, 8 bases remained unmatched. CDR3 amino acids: CASKLTGAHEQYF. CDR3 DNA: TGCGCCAGCAAGCTAACAGGGGCCCACGAGCAGTACTTC. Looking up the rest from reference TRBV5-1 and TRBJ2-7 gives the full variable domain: KAGVTQTPRYLIKTRGQQVTLSCSPISGHRSVSWYQQTPGQGLQFLFEYFSETQRNKGNFPGRFSGRQFSNSRSEMNVSTLELGDSALYLCASKLTGAHEQYFGPGTRLTVT.

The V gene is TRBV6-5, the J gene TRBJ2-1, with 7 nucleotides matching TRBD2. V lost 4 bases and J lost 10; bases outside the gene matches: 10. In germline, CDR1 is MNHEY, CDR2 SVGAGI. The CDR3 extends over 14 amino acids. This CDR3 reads CASSSPGRVAEQFF. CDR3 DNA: TGTGCCAGCAGTTCGCCAGGGAGGGTGGCGGAGCAGTTCTTC.

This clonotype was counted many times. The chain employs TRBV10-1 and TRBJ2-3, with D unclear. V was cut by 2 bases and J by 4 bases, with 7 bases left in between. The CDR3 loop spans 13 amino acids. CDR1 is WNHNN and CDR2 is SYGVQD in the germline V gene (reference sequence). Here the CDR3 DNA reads TGCGCCAGCAGTGAGACCCTCTCAGATACGCAGTATTTT. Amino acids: CASSETLSDTQYF.

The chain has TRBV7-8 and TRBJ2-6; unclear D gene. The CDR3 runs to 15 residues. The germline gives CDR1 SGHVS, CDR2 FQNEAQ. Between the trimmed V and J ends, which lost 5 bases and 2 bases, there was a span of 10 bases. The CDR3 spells CASSRQETGANVLTF. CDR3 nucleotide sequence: TGTGCCAGCAGCCGCCAGGAAACTGGGGCCAACGTCCTGACTTTC.